This T cell receptor (beta chain) was identified in a study of cytomegalovirus exposure and HLA in healthy donors. Only in-frame clones appear in the TCRdb table, and some are missing; sequencing was by immunoSEQ multiplex PCR. The sample holds 120,000 to 150,000 clones, around 87% seen once. Overall study results and limits: The classifier reportedly diagnosed cytomegalovirus status with high specificity and sensitivity.

In the case of this clone: Its antigen is still unknown.

This receptor was taken from a man younger than 30 in good health and CMV-seropositive. The sequencing input was PBMCs.

For the CDR3, the DNA is TGTGCCAGCAGCTTAACCCCCGGACAGAACACTGAAGCTTTCTTT. This sequence encodes CASSLTPGQNTEAFF. The chain has TRBV7-2 and TRBJ1-1, with D possibly matching TRBD1 (5 bases). V was clipped by 2 bases and J by 1 base, with 11 bases between them. The germline V gene encodes CDR1 SGHTA and CDR2 FQGNSA. The CDR3 runs 15 residues.